Listed below are T cell receptor beta chains from one sample, sequenced in a study of response to subunit inactivated influenza vaccine. TCRdb processed the RT-PCR reads anew with MiXCR; each CDR3 protein has one entry. There are hundreds of thousands of distinct CDR3 sequences in the sample; less than 20% occur only once, and roughly 10% lies in the top ten. Sequences were derived from PBMCs from blood, sampled around 5 days after vaccination. Every receptor here comes from a man aged 50 to 59 who received an inactivated influenza vaccine. The CDR3 runs from the conserved cysteine through the conserved F or W. The D gene is left open where the match is weak. Some rows have no size entry. The others give once, few or many, or a class for an expanded clone.

d_gene	v_gene	j_gene	abundance	CDR3aa	CDR3nt
TRBD1	TRBV6-1	TRBJ1-5	few	CASRTGIYSDQPQHF	TGTGCCAGCAGGACAGGGATTTATAGCGATCAGCCCCAGCATTTT
.	TRBV20-1	TRBJ2-1	.	CSQRTRGRNEQFF	TGCAGTCAGCGCACGAGGGGAAGGAATGAGCAGTTCTTC
TRBD2	TRBV4-3	TRBJ2-4	few	CASSQEWSSGRRTKNIQYF	TGCGCCAGCAGCCAAGAGTGGTCTAGCGGGAGGAGAACCAAAAACATTCAGTACTTC
.	TRBV6-5	TRBJ2-3	.	CASSYTTGTPTSTDTQYF	TGTGCCAGCAGTTACACGACCGGGACTCCTACTAGCACAGATACGCAGTATTTT
TRBD1	TRBV10-3	TRBJ1-5	few	CAISDRGGTELNQPQHF	TGTGCCATCAGTGACCGGGGCGGGACAGAGCTTAATCAGCCCCAGCATTTT
.	TRBV5-1	TRBJ1-1	.	CACSLGRQGNTEAFF	TGCGCCTGCAGCTTGGGACGGCAGGGAAACACTGAAGCTTTCTTT
.	TRBV5-4	TRBJ2-1	few	CASSLPGSSSYNEQFF	TGTGCCAGCAGCCTCCCCGGATCGAGCTCCTACAATGAGCAGTTCTTC
.	TRBV7-9	TRBJ1-4	few	CASSLDRSANEKLFF	TGTGCCAGCAGCTTAGATCGGTCCGCTAATGAAAAACTGTTTTTT
.	TRBV12-3/TRBV12-4	TRBJ2-5	.	CASSPWGGLLGTQYF	TGTGCCAGCAGTCCGTGGGGAGGTCTCTTGGGGACCCAGTACTTC
TRBD1	TRBV6-1	TRBJ2-7	many	CASRTTGTGGYEQYF	TGTGCCAGCAGAACTACCGGGACAGGGGGTTACGAGCAGTACTTC
.	TRBV6-2/TRBV6-3	TRBJ2-5	.	CASSYIQEETQYF	TGTGCCAGCAGTTACATCCAGGAAGAGACCCAGTACTTC
.	TRBV12-3/TRBV12-4	TRBJ1-1	few	CASSFRGMNTEAFF	TGTGCCAGCAGTTTTCGGGGGATGAACACTGAAGCTTTCTTT
.	TRBV5-1	TRBJ2-1	many	CASSWNRGPYNEQFF	TGCGCCAGCAGCTGGAACCGGGGGCCCTACAATGAGCAGTTCTTC
TRBD1	TRBV20-1	TRBJ2-1	.	CSAHPMGQANEQFF	TGCAGTGCCCACCCAATGGGACAGGCCAATGAGCAGTTCTTC
.	TRBV5-1	TRBJ1-1	few	CASSLGPRGTEAFF	TGCGCCAGCAGCTTGGGCCCCAGGGGCACTGAAGCTTTCTTT
.	TRBV11-1	TRBJ2-6	few	CASSSKSRQPSGANVLTF	TGTGCCAGCAGCTCTAAAAGTCGACAGCCCTCTGGGGCCAACGTCCTGACTTTC
.	TRBV18	TRBJ1-5	few	CASSPQGVDQPQHF	TGTGCCAGCTCACCACAGGGGGTTGATCAGCCCCAGCATTTT
.	TRBV28	TRBJ1-1	many	CASSSLRTAFF	TGTGCCAGCAGTTCGCTCCGGACAGCCTTCTTT
.	TRBV7-2	TRBJ2-5	few	CASSPARRGETQYF	TGTGCCAGCAGCCCCGCGAGGAGGGGAGAGACCCAGTACTTC
TRBD2	TRBV7-3	TRBJ2-3	.	CASSHGASGHTDTQYF	TGTGCCAGCAGCCATGGGGCTAGCGGCCACACAGATACGCAGTATTTT
.	TRBV7-2	TRBJ2-1	.	CASSPVEGRNEQFF	TGTGCCAGCAGCCCGGTAGAGGGGAGGAATGAGCAGTTCTTC
.	TRBV29-1	TRBJ2-5	many	CSVGGSYGETQYF	TGCAGCGTTGGCGGGTCCTACGGAGAGACCCAGTACTTC
TRBD1	TRBV10-1	TRBJ1-1	once	CASRLGGDTEAFF	TGCGCCAGCAGACTAGGGGGCGACACTGAAGCTTTCTTT
TRBD1	TRBV12-3/TRBV12-4	TRBJ2-7	.	CASSLARGQGSSYEQYF	TGTGCCAGCAGTTTAGCGCGGGGACAGGGGAGTTCCTACGAGCAGTACTTC
.	TRBV11-1	TRBJ1-3	few	CASSLVRSWLRSGNTIYF	TGTGCCAGCAGCTTAGTGCGTTCTTGGCTACGCTCTGGAAACACCATATATTTT
TRBD1	TRBV20-1	TRBJ2-4	.	CSAPLGTGGLKGAKNIQYF	TGCAGTGCGCCCCTAGGGACAGGGGGTTTAAAAGGGGCCAAAAACATTCAGTACTTC
.	TRBV10-2	TRBJ1-1	.	CASSEPGNTEAFF	TGCGCCAGCAGTGAACCCGGCAACACTGAAGCTTTCTTT
.	TRBV20-1	TRBJ1-1	.	CSAQTDPNTEAFF	TGCAGTGCCCAGACGGACCCGAACACTGAAGCTTTCTTT
.	TRBV5-1	TRBJ2-2	.	CASAGTNTGELLF	TGCGCCAGCGCCGGGACGAACACCGGGGAGCTGCTTTTT
TRBD2	TRBV7-7	TRBJ2-5	.	CASSFGGGIQETQYF	TGTGCTAGCAGCTTTGGCGGGGGAATTCAAGAGACCCAGTACTTC
.	TRBV12-3/TRBV12-4	TRBJ2-7	many	CASRLTDSSYEQYF	TGTGCCAGCCGATTGACAGATAGCTCCTACGAGCAGTACTTC
.	TRBV15	TRBJ1-6	.	CATSRDDRNNSPLHF	TGTGCCACCAGCAGAGACGACAGAAATAATTCACCCCTCCACTTT
.	TRBV20-1	TRBJ2-3	few	CSATVGSGTDTQYF	TGCAGTGCGACCGTTGGCTCGGGCACAGATACGCAGTATTTT
.	TRBV6-2/TRBV6-3	TRBJ1-1	.	CASGTTTAFSFF	TGTGCCAGCGGGACAACCACCGCGTTCTCGTTCTTT
.	TRBV29-1	TRBJ2-7	few	CSVGASTYEQYF	TGCAGCGTTGGGGCTAGCACCTACGAGCAGTACTTC
TRBD2	TRBV5-1	TRBJ2-3	many	CASRTSGRIDTQYF	TGCGCCAGCAGGACTAGCGGGAGGATCGATACGCAGTATTTT
.	TRBV6-4	TRBJ2-3	.	CASSVYYTDTQYF	TGTGCCAGCAGTGTCTACTACACAGATACGCAGTATTTT
TRBD2	TRBV6-5	TRBJ2-5	.	CASSSIAGEETQYF	TGTGCCAGCAGTTCAATAGCGGGAGAGGAGACCCAGTACTTC
.	TRBV7-3	TRBJ2-1	.	CASSTGVRGEQFF	TGTGCCAGCAGCACGGGGGTCAGGGGTGAGCAGTTCTTC
.	TRBV5-4	TRBJ2-3	few	CASSGDATASDTQYF	TGTGCCAGCAGCGGGGACGCCACAGCCTCAGATACGCAGTATTTT
.	TRBV18	TRBJ2-5	.	CASSPPTRQETQYF	TGTGCCAGCTCACCACCCACGCGGCAAGAGACCCAGTACTTC
.	TRBV7-6	TRBJ2-3	.	CASSLTRAASTDTQYF	TGTGCCAGCAGCTTAACGAGGGCGGCTAGCACAGATACGCAGTATTTT
.	TRBV4-1	TRBJ1-6	few	CASSQVLGRANNSPLHF	TGCGCCAGCAGCCAAGTATTGGGCAGGGCGAACAATTCACCCCTCCACTTT
.	TRBV5-1	TRBJ1-5	few	CASSLGGGRNSNQPQHF	TGCGCCAGCAGCTTAGGCGGAGGACGTAATAGCAATCAGCCCCAGCATTTT
TRBD2	TRBV4-1	TRBJ2-3	.	CASSHILAGFADTQYF	TGCGCCAGCAGCCATATACTAGCGGGGTTCGCAGATACGCAGTATTTT
.	TRBV11-2	TRBJ1-2	.	CASSPRAGRNGYTF	TGTGCCAGCAGCCCGAGAGCAGGGCGGAATGGCTACACCTTC
TRBD2	TRBV5-1	TRBJ2-1	.	CASSLVRTSGTDEQFF	TGCGCCAGCAGCTTGGTTCGGACTAGCGGGACAGATGAGCAGTTCTTC
TRBD2	TRBV7-3	TRBJ2-1	.	CASSPNRDRPGLAGYEQFF	TGTGCCAGCAGCCCGAACCGGGACAGACCGGGACTAGCGGGATATGAGCAGTTCTTC
.	TRBV20-1	TRBJ2-1	.	CSATRQGPWGYNEQFF	TGCAGTGCTACCCGCCAGGGCCCATGGGGGTACAATGAGCAGTTCTTC
TRBD2	TRBV20-1	TRBJ2-1	once	CSARGGLAGSYNEQFF	TGCAGTGCTCGAGGGGGACTAGCGGGGTCCTACAATGAGCAGTTCTTC
TRBD1	TRBV28	TRBJ2-2	.	CASTRMGQSTGELFF	TGTGCCAGCACCCGGATGGGACAGAGTACCGGGGAGCTGTTTTTT
TRBD1	TRBV12-3/TRBV12-4	TRBJ1-4	few	CASSRRGTGGAKLFF	TGTGCCAGCAGCCGACGAGGGACAGGGGGCGCAAAACTGTTTTTT
TRBD1	TRBV7-2	TRBJ2-3	.	CASSPDRGFQYF	TGTGCCAGCAGTCCGGACAGGGGGTTTCAGTATTTT
TRBD1	TRBV5-1	TRBJ2-7	few	CASSLPGQASYEQYF	TGCGCCAGCAGCCTTCCGGGACAGGCGTCCTACGAGCAGTACTTC